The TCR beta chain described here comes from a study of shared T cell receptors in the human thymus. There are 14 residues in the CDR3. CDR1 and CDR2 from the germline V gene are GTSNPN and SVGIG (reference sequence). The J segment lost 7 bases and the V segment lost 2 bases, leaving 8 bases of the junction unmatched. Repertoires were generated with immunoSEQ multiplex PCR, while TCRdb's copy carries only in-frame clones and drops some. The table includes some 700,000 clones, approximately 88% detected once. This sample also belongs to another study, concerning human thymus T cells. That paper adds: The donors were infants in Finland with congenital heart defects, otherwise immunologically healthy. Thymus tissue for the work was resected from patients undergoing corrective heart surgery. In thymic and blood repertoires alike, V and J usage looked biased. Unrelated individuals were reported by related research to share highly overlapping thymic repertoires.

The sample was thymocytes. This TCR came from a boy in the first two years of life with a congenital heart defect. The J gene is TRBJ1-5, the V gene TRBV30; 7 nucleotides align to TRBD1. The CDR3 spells CAWSIRGFHQPQHF. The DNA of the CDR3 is TGTGCCTGGAGTATCAGGGGGTTCCACCAGCCCCAGCATTTT.